These T cell receptor beta chains were read from a single sample in a study of T cell responses to AZD1222 COVID-19 vaccine. This table comes from immunoSEQ multiplex PCR, and its TCRdb copy is limited to in-frame clones, with some not included. The sample comprises about 89,000 clones, over 75% of which are singletons, and 5% to 6% rests with the top ten. Specimen: peripheral blood, collected 28 days after the second AZD1222 dose. The receptors originated from an adult who received the AZD1222 COVID-19 vaccine. CDR3s include the opening cysteine and the closing phenylalanine or tryptophan.

>TRBV6-1|15|TRBJ1-1
CASSESGLGSTEAFF
>TRBV6-2/TRBV6-3|16|TRBJ2-7
CASSSPRVGVTYEQYF
>TRBV19|14|TRBJ1-2
CASSIVRGGYGYTF
>TRBV2|15|TRBJ1-5
CASRRTWGRDQPQHF
>TRBV14|14|TRBJ1-1
CASSLTPGGTEAFF
>TRBV5-1|15|TRBJ2-2
CASSPSGQGGGELFF
>TRBV6-2/TRBV6-3|15|TRBJ2-7
CASSSRDRGYNEQYF
>TRBV9|14|TRBJ2-3
CASSVNSGEGTQYF
>TRBV2|13|TRBJ2-1
CASSVTGSHEQFF
>TRBV7-2|15|TRBJ1-4
CASSFSGVLNEKLFF
>TRBV12-3/TRBV12-4|12|TRBJ1-2
CAISEGAYGYTF
>TRBV30|11|TRBJ2-7
CAWRVGREQYF
>TRBV6-2/TRBV6-3|14|TRBJ2-5
CASSILAVTETQYF
>TRBV19|17|TRBJ1-1
CATKGGVFSEANTEAFF
>TRBV12-3/TRBV12-4|13|TRBJ1-6
CASSPGQSSPLHF
>TRBV7-3|12|TRBJ1-1
CASSLILLKAFF
>TRBV5-1|15|TRBJ1-5
CASSPDGNSNQPQHF
>TRBV19|13|TRBJ2-7
CASSIQGASEQYF
>TRBV19|14|TRBJ2-5
CASSPLDRVETQYF
>TRBV19|13|TRBJ1-2
CASSIDDRNGYTF
>TRBV7-6|13|TRBJ2-1
CASSLVLGDEQFF
>TRBV21-1|16|TRBJ1-1
CASSRRQGTQNTEAFF
>TRBV7-9|11|TRBJ1-2
CASSFGLGYTF
>TRBV29-1|12|TRBJ1-2
CSVLTGFEGYTF
>TRBV9|16|TRBJ2-3
CASSVAADPLQNTQYF
>TRBV5-1|14|TRBJ1-2
CASSLNMGIYGYTF
>TRBV5-4|13|TRBJ2-7
CASSPTRGYEQYF
>TRBV9|16|TRBJ2-2
CASSGLQSEVAGELFF
>TRBV5-8|13|TRBJ1-1
CASSLDRDTEAFF
>TRBV4-1|16|TRBJ1-3
CASSQESSGNGNTIYF
>TRBV7-9|15|TRBJ2-7
CASSLAGTARYEQYF
>TRBV6-1|16|TRBJ2-4
CASSVGAGLTKNIQYF
>TRBV19|14|TRBJ1-1
CASSRKTLPTEAFF
>TRBV7-3|15|TRBJ2-3
CASSLTWSGADTQYF
>TRBV6-4|14|TRBJ1-6
CASSSGNLNSPLHF
>TRBV7-9|13|TRBJ1-1
CASIRTGGLEAFF
>TRBV19|15|TRBJ1-2
CASSVNGQGPYGYTF
>TRBV2|12|TRBJ2-1
CASSYVRNEQFF
>TRBV12-3/TRBV12-4|12|TRBJ2-7
CASRRGTYEQYF
>TRBV28|12|TRBJ1-5
CASSLLHQPQHF
>TRBV3-1/TRBV3-2|14|TRBJ1-5
CASSQDGRAQPQHF
>TRBV12-3/TRBV12-4|13|TRBJ1-4
CASSPWDREKLFF
>TRBV6-1|14|TRBJ1-1
CASSEKVLGAEAFF
>TRBV10-3|18|TRBJ1-5
CAISDSTGGQGSNQPQHF
>TRBV5-1|12|TRBJ1-1
CASSPREDEAFF
>TRBV5-4|15|TRBJ1-4
CASSLEPGGWEKLFF